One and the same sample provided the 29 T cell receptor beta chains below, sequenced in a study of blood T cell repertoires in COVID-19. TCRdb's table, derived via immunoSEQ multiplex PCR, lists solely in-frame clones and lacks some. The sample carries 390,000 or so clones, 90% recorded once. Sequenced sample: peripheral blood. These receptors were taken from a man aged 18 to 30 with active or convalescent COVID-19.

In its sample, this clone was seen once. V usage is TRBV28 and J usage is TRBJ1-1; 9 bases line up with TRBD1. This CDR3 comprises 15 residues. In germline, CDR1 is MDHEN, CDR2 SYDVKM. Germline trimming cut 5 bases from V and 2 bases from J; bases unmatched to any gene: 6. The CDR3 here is CASSPHRGRNTEAFF. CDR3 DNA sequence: TGTGCCAGCAGTCCTCACAGGGGGCGTAACACTGAAGCTTTCTTT.

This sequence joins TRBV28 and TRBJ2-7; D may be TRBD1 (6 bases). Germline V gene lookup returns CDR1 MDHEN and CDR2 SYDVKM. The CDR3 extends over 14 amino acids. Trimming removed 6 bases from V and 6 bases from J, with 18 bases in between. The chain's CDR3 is CASRKKTHRVEQYF. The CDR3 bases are TGTGCCAGCAGGAAAAAAACCCACAGGGTCGAGCAGTACTTC.

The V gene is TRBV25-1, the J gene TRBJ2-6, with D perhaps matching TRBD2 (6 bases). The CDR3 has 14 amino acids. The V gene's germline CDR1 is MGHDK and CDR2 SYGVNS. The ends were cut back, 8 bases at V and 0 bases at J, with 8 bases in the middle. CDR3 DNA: TGTGCCAGCTGGAGGGGCTCTGGGGCCAACGTCCTGACTTTC. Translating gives CASWRGSGANVLTF.

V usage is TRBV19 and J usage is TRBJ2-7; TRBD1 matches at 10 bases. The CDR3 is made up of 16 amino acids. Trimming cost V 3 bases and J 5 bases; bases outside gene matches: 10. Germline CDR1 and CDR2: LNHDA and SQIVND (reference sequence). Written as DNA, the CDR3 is TGTGCCAGTAGTATTGGGCGGGACAGGGGAAAAGACGAGCAGTACTTC. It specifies CASSIGRDRGKDEQYF.

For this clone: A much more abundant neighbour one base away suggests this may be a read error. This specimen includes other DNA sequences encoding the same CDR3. The CDR3: CASSDSTSGSNEQFF. CDR3 sequence (DNA): TGTGCCAGCAGTGACTCTACTAGCGGGAGCAATGAGCAGTTCTTC. This chain uses TRBV6-4 with TRBJ2-1; the match to TRBD2 covers 11 bases. V dropped 0 bases and J dropped 6; count of bases not matched to a gene: 1. This CDR3 region has 15 residues. Germline V gene sequence: CDR1 MRHNA, CDR2 SNTAGT.

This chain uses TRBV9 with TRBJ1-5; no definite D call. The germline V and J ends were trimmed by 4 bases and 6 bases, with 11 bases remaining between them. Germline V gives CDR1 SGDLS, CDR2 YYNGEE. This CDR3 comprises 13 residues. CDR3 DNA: TGTGCCAGCAGCCTAGACCCGGGTCAGCCCCAGCATTTT. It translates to CASSLDPGQPQHF.

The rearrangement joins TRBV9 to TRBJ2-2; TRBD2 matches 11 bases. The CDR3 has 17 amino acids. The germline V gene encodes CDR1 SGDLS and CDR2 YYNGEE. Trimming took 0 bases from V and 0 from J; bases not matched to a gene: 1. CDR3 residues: CASSVGTSGSNTGELFF. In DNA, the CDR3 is TGTGCCAGCAGCGTAGGGACTAGCGGGTCGAACACCGGGGAGCTGTTTTTT.

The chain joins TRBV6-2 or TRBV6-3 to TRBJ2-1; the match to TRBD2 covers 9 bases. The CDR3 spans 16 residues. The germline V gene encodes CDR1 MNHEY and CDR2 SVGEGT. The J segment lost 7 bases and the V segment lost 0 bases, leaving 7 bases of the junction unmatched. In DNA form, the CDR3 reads TGTGCCAGCAGTTACTCGCGGGAGGGCTATAGGAATGAGCAGTTCTTC. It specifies CASSYSREGYRNEQFF.

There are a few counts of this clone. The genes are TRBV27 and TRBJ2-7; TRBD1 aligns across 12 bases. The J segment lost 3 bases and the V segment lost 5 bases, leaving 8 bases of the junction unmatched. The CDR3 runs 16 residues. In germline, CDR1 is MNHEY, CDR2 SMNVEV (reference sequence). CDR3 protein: CASSLTGTGGVYEQYF. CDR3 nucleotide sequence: TGTGCCAGCAGTCTGACAGGGACAGGGGGCGTCTACGAGCAGTACTTC.

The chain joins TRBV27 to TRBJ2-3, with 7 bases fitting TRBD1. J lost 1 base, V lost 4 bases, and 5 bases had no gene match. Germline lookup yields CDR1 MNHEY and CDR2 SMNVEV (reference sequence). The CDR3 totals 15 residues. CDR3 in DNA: TGTGCCAGCAGTTCGAAGGGGGCCGGCACAGATACGCAGTATTTT. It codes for CASSSKGAGTDTQYF.

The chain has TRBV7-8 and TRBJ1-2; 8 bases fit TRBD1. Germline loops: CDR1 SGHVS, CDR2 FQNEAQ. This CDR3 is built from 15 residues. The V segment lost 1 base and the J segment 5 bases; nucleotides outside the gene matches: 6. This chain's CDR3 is CASSLDTGGGYGYTF. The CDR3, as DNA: TGTGCCAGCAGCTTAGATACAGGGGGAGGATATGGCTACACCTTC.

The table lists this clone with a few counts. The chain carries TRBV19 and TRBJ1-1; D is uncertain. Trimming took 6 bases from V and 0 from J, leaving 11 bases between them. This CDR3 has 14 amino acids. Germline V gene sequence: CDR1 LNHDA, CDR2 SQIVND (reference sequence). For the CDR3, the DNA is TGTGCCAGTAGATTAGTAGGAGTGAACACTGAAGCTTTCTTT. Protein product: CASRLVGVNTEAFF. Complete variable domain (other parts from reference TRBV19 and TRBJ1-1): DGGITQSPKYLFRKEGQNVTLSCEQNLNHDAMYWYRQDPGQGLRLIYYSQIVNDFQKGDIAEGYSVSREKKESFPLTVTSAQKNPTAFYLCASRLVGVNTEAFFGQGTRLTVV.

CDR3 region: CATSDPRGPGNTIYF. CDR3 bases: TGTGCCACCAGTGACCCCAGGGGGCCTGGAAACACCATATATTTT. The V and J genes are TRBV24-1 and TRBJ1-3; 8 bases align to TRBD1. Per the germline V gene, CDR1 is KGHDR and CDR2 is SFDVKD. The V and J ends lost 4 bases and 2 bases, in that order; junction bases with no gene match: 3. The length of the CDR3 is 15 residues.

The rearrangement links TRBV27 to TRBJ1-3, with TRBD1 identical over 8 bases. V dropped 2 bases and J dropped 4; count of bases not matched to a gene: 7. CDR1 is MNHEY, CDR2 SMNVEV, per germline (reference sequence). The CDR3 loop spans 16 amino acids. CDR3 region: CASSLKQGARGNTIYF. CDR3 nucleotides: TGTGCCAGCAGTTTAAAGCAGGGGGCGCGGGGAAACACCATATATTTT.

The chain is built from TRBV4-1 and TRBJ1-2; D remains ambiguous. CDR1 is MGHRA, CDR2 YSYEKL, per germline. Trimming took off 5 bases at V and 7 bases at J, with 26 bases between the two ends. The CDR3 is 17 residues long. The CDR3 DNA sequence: TGCGCCAGCAGCTCAACAGACGGCGAGTCTTCTATCTTTGGCTACACCTTC. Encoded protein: CASSSTDGESSIFGYTF.

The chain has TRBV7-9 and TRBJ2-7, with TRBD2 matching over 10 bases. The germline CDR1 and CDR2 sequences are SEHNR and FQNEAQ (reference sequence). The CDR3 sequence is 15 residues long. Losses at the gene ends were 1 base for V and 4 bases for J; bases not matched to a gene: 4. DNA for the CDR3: TGTGCCAGCAGCTTAGGCTGGACTAGCGGATACGAGCAGTACTTC. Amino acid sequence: CASSLGWTSGYEQYF. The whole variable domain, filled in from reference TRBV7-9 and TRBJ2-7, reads DTGVSQNPRHKITKRGQNVTFRCDPISEHNRLYWYRQTLGQGPEFLTYFQNEAQLEKSRLLSDRFSAERPKGSFSTLEIQRTEQGDSAMYLCASSLGWTSGYEQYFGPGTRLTVT.

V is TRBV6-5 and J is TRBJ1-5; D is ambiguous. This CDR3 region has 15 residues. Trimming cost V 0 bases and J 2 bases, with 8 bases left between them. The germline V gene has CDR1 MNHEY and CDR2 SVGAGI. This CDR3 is CASSYSREGNQPQHF. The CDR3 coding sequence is TGTGCCAGCAGTTACTCTCGGGAGGGCAATCAGCCCCAGCATTTT.

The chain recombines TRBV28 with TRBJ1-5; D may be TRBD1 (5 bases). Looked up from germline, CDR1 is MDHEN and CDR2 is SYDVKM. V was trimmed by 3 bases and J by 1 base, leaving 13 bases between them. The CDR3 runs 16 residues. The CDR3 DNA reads TGTGCCAGCAGTTTTAGGGGTTTTAGAAGCAATCAGCCCCAGCATTTT. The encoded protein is CASSFRGFRSNQPQHF.

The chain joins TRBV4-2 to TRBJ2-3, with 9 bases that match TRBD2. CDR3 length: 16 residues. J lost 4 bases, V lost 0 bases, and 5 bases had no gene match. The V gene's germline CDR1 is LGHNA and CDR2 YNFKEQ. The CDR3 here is CASSQDLASGADTQYF. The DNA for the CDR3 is TGTGCCAGCAGCCAAGATCTGGCTAGCGGGGCAGATACGCAGTATTTT.

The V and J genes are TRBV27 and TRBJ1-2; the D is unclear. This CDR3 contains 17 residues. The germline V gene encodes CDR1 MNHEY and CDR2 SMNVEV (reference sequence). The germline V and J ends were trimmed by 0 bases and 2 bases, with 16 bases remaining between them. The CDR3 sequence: CASSLSAARGANYGYTF. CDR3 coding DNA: TGTGCCAGCAGTTTATCCGCCGCCCGGGGAGCCAACTATGGCTACACCTTC.

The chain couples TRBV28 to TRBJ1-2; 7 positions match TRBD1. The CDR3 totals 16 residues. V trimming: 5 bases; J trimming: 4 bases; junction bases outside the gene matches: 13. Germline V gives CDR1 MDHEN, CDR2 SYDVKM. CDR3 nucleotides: TGTGCCAGCAGTCCACTCCAGAGACAGGGAACCTATGGCTACACCTTC. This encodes CASSPLQRQGTYGYTF.

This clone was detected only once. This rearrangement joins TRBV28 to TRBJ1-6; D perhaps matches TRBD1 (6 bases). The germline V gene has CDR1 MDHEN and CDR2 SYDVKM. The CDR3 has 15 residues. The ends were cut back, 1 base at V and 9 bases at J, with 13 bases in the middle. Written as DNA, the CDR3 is TGTGCCAGCAGTTTATCTTCCACAGGGTCTTCACCCCTCCACTTT. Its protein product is CASSLSSTGSSPLHF.

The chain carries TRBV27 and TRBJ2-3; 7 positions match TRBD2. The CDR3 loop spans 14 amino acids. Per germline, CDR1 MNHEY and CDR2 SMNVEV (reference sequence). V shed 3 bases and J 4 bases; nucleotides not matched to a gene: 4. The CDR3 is CASSFGLEPDTQYF. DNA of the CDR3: TGTGCCAGCAGTTTCGGACTAGAACCAGATACGCAGTATTTT.

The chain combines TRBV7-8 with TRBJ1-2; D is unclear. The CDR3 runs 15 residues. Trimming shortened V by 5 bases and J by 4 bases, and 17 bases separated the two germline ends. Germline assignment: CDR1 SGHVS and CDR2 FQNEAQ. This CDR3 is CASSPRIGFAYGYTF. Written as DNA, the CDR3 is TGTGCCAGCAGCCCCCGGATCGGGTTCGCCTATGGCTACACCTTC.

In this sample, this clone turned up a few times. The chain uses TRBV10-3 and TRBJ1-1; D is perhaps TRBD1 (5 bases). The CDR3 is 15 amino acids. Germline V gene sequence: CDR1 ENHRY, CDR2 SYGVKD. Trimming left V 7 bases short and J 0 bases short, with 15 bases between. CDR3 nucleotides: TGTGCCATCACCCTGGATGGGGGGATGAACACTGAAGCTTTCTTT. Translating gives CAITLDGGMNTEAFF.

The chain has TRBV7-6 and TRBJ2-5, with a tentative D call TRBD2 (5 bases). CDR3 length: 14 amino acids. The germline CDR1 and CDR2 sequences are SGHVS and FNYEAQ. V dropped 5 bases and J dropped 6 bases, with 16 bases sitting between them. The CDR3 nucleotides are TGTGCCAGCAGCCCGGCTCGGGCGGGCAAGACCCAGTACTTC. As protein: CASSPARAGKTQYF.

The CDR3 is CASSYLEPNYNEQFF. The CDR3 DNA follows: TGTGCCAGCAGTTACTTAGAACCCAACTACAATGAGCAGTTCTTC. The gene calls are TRBV28 and TRBJ2-1; no clear D gene. The CDR3 is made up of 15 amino acids. Germline assignment: CDR1 MDHEN and CDR2 SYDVKM. Trimming pared 4 bases from V and 3 bases from J, leaving 13 bases between.

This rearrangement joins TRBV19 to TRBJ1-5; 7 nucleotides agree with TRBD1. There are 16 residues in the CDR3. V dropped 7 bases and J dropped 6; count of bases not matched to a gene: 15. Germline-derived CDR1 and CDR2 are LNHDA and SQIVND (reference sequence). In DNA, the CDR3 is TGTGCCAGTATAGATAGGAAGGGGGCGCGGAGTCAGCCCCAGCATTTT. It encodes CASIDRKGARSQPQHF.

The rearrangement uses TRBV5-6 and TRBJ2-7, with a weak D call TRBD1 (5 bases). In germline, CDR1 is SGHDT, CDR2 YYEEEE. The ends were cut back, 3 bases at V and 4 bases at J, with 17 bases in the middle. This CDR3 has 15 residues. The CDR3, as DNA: TGTGCCAGCAGCTATGGAACAGGCCGCGAGTACGAGCAGTACTTC. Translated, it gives CASSYGTGREYEQYF.